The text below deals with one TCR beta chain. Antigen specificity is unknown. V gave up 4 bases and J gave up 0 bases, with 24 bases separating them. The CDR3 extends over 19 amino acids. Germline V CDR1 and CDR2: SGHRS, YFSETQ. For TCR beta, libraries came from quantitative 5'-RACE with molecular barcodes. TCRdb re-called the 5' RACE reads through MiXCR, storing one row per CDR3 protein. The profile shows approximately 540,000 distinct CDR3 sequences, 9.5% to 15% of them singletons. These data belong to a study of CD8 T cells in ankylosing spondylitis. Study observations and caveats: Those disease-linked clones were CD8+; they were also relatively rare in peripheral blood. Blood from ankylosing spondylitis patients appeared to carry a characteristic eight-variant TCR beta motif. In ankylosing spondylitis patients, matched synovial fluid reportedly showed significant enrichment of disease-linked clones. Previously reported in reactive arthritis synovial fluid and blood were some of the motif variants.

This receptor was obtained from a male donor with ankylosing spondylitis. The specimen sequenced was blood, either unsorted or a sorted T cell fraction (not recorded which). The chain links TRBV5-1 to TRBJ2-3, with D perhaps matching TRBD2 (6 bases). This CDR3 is CASSILGPGLRISTDTQYF. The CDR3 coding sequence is TGCGCCAGCAGCATCCTTGGACCGGGACTCCGTATAAGCACAGATACGCAGTATTTT. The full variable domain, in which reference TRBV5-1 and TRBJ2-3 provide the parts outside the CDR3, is KAGVTQTPRYLIKTRGQQVTLSCSPISGHRSVSWYQQTPGQGLQFLFEYFSETQRNKGNFPGRFSGRQFSNSRSEMNVSTLELGDSALYLCASSILGPGLRISTDTQYFGPGTRLTVL.